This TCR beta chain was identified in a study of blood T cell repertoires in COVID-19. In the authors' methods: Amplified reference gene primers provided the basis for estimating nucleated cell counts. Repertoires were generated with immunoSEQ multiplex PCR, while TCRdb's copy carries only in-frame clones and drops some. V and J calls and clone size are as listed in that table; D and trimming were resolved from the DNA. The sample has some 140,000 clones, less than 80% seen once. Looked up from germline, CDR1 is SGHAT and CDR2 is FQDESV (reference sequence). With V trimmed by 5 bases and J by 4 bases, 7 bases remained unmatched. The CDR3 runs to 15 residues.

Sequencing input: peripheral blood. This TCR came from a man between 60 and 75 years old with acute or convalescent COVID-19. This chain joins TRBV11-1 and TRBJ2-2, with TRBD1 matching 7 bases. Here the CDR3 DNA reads TGTGCCAGCAGCATAAGACAGGGCCCCACCGGGGAGCTGTTTTTT. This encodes CASSIRQGPTGELFF.